Many counts were recorded for the clone carrying this T cell receptor (beta chain). The library was built from roughly 400 ng RNA with molecular barcoded adaptors for alpha/delta and beta/gamma chains. TCRdb passed the reads through MiXCR, listing each CDR3 protein once. The table records about 130,000 distinct CDR3 sequences, 13% of them present only once. This sample stems from a study of read filtering for tumor transcriptome and immune sequencing. There are 17 residues in the CDR3. Germline V gives CDR1 KGHSH, CDR2 LQKENI. Germline trimming cut 0 bases from V and 2 bases from J; bases unmatched to any gene: 8.

The sequence came from a donor aged 40 or older with multiple myeloma. Source material: a population of CD138-negative cells sorted from bone marrow. The chain recombines TRBV18 with TRBJ2-3; TRBD2 matches at 7 bases. The CDR3 here is CASSPPGREPYTDTQYF. CDR3 sequence (DNA): TGTGCCAGCTCACCACCGGGGCGGGAGCCATACACAGATACGCAGTATTTT.